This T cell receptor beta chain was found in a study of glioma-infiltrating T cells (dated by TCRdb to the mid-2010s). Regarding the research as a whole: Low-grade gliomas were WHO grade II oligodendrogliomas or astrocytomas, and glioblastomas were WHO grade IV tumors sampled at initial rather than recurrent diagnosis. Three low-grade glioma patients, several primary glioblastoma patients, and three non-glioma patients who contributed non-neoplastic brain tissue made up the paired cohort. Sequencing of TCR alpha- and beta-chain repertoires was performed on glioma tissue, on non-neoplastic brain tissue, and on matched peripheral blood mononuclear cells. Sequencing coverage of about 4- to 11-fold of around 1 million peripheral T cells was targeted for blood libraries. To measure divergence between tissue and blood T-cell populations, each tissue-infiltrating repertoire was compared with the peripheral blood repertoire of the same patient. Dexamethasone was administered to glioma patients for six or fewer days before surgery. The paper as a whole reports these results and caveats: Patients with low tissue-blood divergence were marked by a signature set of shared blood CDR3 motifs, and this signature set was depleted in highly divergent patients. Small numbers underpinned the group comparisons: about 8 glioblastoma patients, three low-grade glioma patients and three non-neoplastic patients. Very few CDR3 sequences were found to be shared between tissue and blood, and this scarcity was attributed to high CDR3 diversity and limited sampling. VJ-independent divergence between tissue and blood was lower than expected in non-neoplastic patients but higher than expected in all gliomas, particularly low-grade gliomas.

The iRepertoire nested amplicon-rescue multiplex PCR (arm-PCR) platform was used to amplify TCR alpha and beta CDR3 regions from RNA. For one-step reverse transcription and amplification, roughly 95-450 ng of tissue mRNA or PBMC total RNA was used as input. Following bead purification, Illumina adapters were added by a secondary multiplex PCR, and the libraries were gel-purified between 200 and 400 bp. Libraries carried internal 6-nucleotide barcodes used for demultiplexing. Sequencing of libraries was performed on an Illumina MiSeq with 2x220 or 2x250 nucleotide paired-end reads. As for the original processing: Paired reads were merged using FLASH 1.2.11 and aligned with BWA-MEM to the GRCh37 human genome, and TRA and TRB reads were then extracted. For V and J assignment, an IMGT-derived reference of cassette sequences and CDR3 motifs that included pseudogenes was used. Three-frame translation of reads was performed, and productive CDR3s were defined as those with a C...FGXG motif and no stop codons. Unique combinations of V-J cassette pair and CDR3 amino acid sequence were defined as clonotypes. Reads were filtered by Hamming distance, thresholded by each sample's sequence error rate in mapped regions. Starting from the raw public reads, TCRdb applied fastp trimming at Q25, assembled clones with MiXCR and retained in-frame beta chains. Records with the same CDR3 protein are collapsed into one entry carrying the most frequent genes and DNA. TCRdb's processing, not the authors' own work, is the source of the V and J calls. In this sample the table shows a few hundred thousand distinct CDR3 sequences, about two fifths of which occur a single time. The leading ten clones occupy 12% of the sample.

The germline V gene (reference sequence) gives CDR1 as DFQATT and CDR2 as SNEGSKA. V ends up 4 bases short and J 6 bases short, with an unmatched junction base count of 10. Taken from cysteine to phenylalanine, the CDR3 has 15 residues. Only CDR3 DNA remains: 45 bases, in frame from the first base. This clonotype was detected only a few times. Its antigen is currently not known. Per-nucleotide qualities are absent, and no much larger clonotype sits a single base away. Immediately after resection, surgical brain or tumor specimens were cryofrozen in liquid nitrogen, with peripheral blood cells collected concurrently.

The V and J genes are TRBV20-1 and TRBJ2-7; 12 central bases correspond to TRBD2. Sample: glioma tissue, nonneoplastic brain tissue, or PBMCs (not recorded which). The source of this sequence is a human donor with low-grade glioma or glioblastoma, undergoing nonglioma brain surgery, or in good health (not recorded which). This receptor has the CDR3 CSAIRTSGVRSEQYF. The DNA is TGCAGTGCTATCCGGACTAGCGGGGTTAGGAGCGAGCAGTACTTC.